Sequencing of this T cell receptor beta chain was carried out in a study of CD8+CD57+ T cells in acquired aplastic anemia. Genomic DNA was employed as the template in profiling TCR beta VDJ and CDR3. MiXCR was run by TCRdb on the reads, yielding one entry per CDR3 protein. This sample has some 200,000 distinct CDR3 sequences; less than 75% occur once, and the top ten carry roughly 61%. CDR1 is LNHNV, CDR2 YYDKDF, per germline (reference sequence). The CDR3 spans 13 residues. V trimming: 5 bases; J trimming: 6 bases; junction bases outside the gene matches: 3. For sequencing, patients were chosen who had shown expansion of CD8+CD57+ cells by flow cytometry. Study results and caveats: Patients and controls were found to share 25 to 35 CD8+ CDR3 sequences.

On this clonotype: What it binds is not known. Lacking the conserved final phenylalanine or tryptophan, this CDR3 likely reflects a read error.

The genes are TRBV15 and TRBJ2-1; the match to TRBD2 covers 8 bases. The TCR comes from a human donor with aplastic anemia. The specimen sequenced was sorted CD4+, CD8+, or CD8+CD57+ T cells (not recorded which) from PBMCs. This CDR3 is CATSGGLANEQFL. The CDR3 nucleotides are TGTGCCACCAGCGGCGGACTAGCCAATGAGCAGTTCCTC.